These 32 T cell receptor beta chains came from one sample sequenced in a study of blood T cell repertoires in COVID-19. Profiled with immunoSEQ multiplex PCR; TCRdb holds only in-frame clones, not every one. The profile shows about 210,000 clones, 65% to 90% of them singletons. Sequences were obtained from PBMCs or T cells enriched from blood (not recorded which). These receptors all stem from a woman in her thirties who had been exposed to COVID-19.

The V and J genes are TRBV27 and TRBJ2-5, with D maybe TRBD1 (6 bases). CDR1 and CDR2 (germline): MNHEY, SMNVEV (reference sequence). Trimming cost V 7 bases and J 3 bases, with 12 bases left between them. The CDR3 runs to 13 residues. This CDR3 is CASNTAGEETQYF. In nucleotides, the CDR3 is TGTGCCAGCAATACTGCAGGGGAAGAGACCCAGTACTTC.

This clone appeared a few times. The J gene is TRBJ1-5, the V gene TRBV12-3 or TRBV12-4; D perhaps matches TRBD1 (6 bases). Trimming cost V 6 bases and J 9 bases, with 15 bases left between them. CDR3 length: 13 residues. The CDR3 sequence is CASRQGRTRPQHF. The CDR3 DNA sequence: TGTGCCAGCAGGCAGGGGCGCACGCGGCCCCAGCATTTT.

This clone qualifies as medium-sized. The V call is TRBV6-5, the J call TRBJ1-3; TRBD1 might be the D (5 bases). Trimming pared 7 bases from V and 2 bases from J, leaving 12 bases between. Germline V gene data show CDR1 as MNHEY and CDR2 as SVGAGI. This CDR3 contains 14 residues. The DNA of the CDR3 is TGTGCCAGCACCGTGACAGATACTGGAAACACCATATATTTT. Protein: CASTVTDTGNTIYF.

The chain joins TRBV27 to TRBJ2-1, with D possibly TRBD2 on 7 matching bases. This CDR3 is built from 14 residues. From germline, CDR1 is MNHEY and CDR2 SMNVEV (reference sequence). The ends were cut back, 9 bases at V and 2 bases at J, with 14 bases in the middle. CDR3 protein: CASTRGAPYNEQFF. CDR3 sequence (DNA): TGTGCCAGTACCCGGGGGGCTCCCTACAATGAGCAGTTCTTC.

The J gene is TRBJ2-3, the V gene TRBV3-1 (or the pseudogene TRBV3-2); 11 bases fit TRBD2. V trimming: 1 base; J trimming: 8 bases; junction bases outside the gene matches: 17. Germline CDR1 LGHDT, CDR2 YNNKEL (reference sequence). The CDR3 loop spans 19 amino acids. In DNA, the CDR3 is TGTGCCAGCAGCCAAGGGTCTAGCGGGGGGCGCGGGGTTATCCGTACGCAGTATTTT. This codes for CASSQGSSGGRGVIRTQYF.

This rearrangement joins TRBV4-1 to TRBJ2-2, with 9 bases fitting TRBD2. CDR3 length: 16 residues. J gave up 1 base and V 4 bases, and 4 bases lay outside the gene matches. Germline loops: CDR1 MGHRA, CDR2 YSYEKL. As DNA, the CDR3 is TGCGCCAGCAGCCTCGCGGGGGGGCGGAACACCGGGGAGCTGTTTTTT. Protein sequence: CASSLAGGRNTGELFF.

This chain connects TRBV11-3 to TRBJ1-6; possible D gene TRBD1, 6 bases. CDR1 and CDR2 (germline): SGHNT, YENEEA. The V end was cut by 4 bases, the J end by 9 bases, with 19 bases between. CDR3 size: 16 residues. DNA for the CDR3: TGTGCCAGCAGCTCTTCCCCCGGGACATTGGGTTCACCCCTCCACTTT. It specifies CASSSSPGTLGSPLHF.

This clone occurred a few times. The chain joins TRBV9 to TRBJ2-2; TRBD1 matches at 9 bases. V lost 4 bases and J lost 6; bases outside the gene matches: 7. This CDR3 region has 15 residues. CDR1 and CDR2 from the germline V gene are SGDLS and YYNGEE. Here the CDR3 reads CASSPRDRAAGELFF. The CDR3 DNA is TGTGCCAGCAGCCCCCGGGACAGGGCCGCCGGGGAGCTGTTTTTT.

The chain employs TRBV12-3 or TRBV12-4 and TRBJ1-1; 8 bases agree with TRBD1. V lost 7 bases to trimming and J lost 4 bases; unmatched junction nucleotides: 5. The CDR3 is 13 amino acids. The CDR3: CASTQGGSTEAFF. In nucleotides, the CDR3 is TGTGCCAGCACACAGGGGGGGTCCACTGAAGCTTTCTTT.

This clone was observed a few times. The rearrangement joins TRBV5-4 to TRBJ1-1; a weak D match, TRBD1 (5 bases). Trimming left V 0 bases short and J 0 bases short, with 12 bases between. From germline, CDR1 is SGHNT and CDR2 YYREEE (reference sequence). The CDR3 is 16 residues long. The CDR3 DNA sequence: TGTGCCAGCAGCTTGGGGGGCGGGGGTGTGAACACTGAAGCTTTCTTT. This translates into CASSLGGGGVNTEAFF. The variable domain in full, with the rest retrieved from reference TRBV5-4 and TRBJ1-1, is ETGVTQSPTHLIKTRGQQVTLRCSSQSGHNTVSWYQQALGQGPQFIFQYYREEENGRGNFPPRFSGLQFPNYSSELNVNALELDDSALYLCASSLGGGGVNTEAFFGQGTRLTVV.

The table lists this clone with a few counts. The rearrangement joins TRBV2 to TRBJ1-1; tentative D call: TRBD1 (5 bases). Between the trimmed V and J ends, which lost 2 bases and 3 bases, there was a span of 13 bases. The CDR3 covers 15 residues. Germline V gene data show CDR1 as SNHLY and CDR2 as FYNNEI. This CDR3 is CASSENGRGDTEAFF. The CDR3 nucleotides are TGTGCCAGCAGTGAAAACGGGAGGGGTGACACTGAAGCTTTCTTT.

This clone was seen a few times. The chain employs TRBV7-8 and TRBJ1-5; the D is unclear. The ends were cut back, 0 bases at V and 0 bases at J, with 6 bases in the middle. The CDR3 runs to 15 residues. The germline V gene encodes CDR1 SGHVS and CDR2 FQNEAQ. CDR3 nucleotides: TGTGCCAGCAGCTTAGCCGTTAATAGCAATCAGCCCCAGCATTTT. Its translation is CASSLAVNSNQPQHF.

The chain links TRBV18 to TRBJ2-1; 7 bases are a match to TRBD1. Looked up from germline, CDR1 is KGHSH and CDR2 is LQKENI. The CDR3 covers 16 residues. The ends lost 3 bases at V and 5 bases at J; junction bases unmatched: 10. The CDR3 protein is CASSPVKGQRHNEQFF. The CDR3, as DNA: TGTGCCAGCTCACCCGTGAAGGGACAGCGACACAATGAGCAGTTCTTC.

The rearrangement links TRBV9 to TRBJ2-2; D is perhaps TRBD1 (6 bases). V lost 3 bases, J lost 7 bases, and 10 bases lay in between. This CDR3 has 13 residues. CDR1 is SGDLS, CDR2 YYNGEE, per germline. The CDR3 nucleotides are TGTGCCAGCAGCGCTCTACAGGGCGGGGAGCTGTTTTTT. Amino acids: CASSALQGGELFF.

The V gene is TRBV12-5, the J gene TRBJ1-6; D may be TRBD1 (5 bases). The CDR3 is 15 amino acids. Germline loops: CDR1 LGHNT, CDR2 FRNRAP. Trimming stripped 6 bases from V and 3 bases from J, with 12 bases between. CDR3 in amino acids: CASGDGGDYNSPLHF. The CDR3 coding sequence is TGTGCTAGTGGGGACGGAGGGGACTATAATTCACCCCTCCACTTT.

Points on this clone: The CDR3 ends on some other residue instead of the conserved phenylalanine or tryptophan, so this is likely a read error. The DNA is omitted, as the CDR3 cannot be located on it reliably, and the CDR3 follows TCRdb's listing. This chain connects TRBV7-8 to TRBJ2-3; TRBD2 reflects the table's D call only, with no check against the DNA. Germline V gives CDR1 SGHVS, CDR2 FQNEAQ. The CDR3 region is 13 residues in length, termini included. This chain's CDR3 is CASSLAVAGGLWY.

This clone was detected only a few times. The chain combines TRBV18 with TRBJ1-4; perhaps TRBD1 as D (5 bases). The CDR3 consists of 14 residues. The V end lost 3 bases, the J end lost 4 bases, and 9 bases lay between the germline ends. Looked up from germline, CDR1 is KGHSH and CDR2 is LQKENI. CDR3: CASSPTGGNEKLFF. The CDR3 nucleotides are TGTGCCAGCTCACCCACCGGGGGTAATGAAAAACTGTTTTTT.

V is TRBV6-5 and J is TRBJ2-7; D unclear. V lost 2 bases and J 2 bases, leaving 7 bases between the germline ends. The CDR3 spans 13 residues. From germline, CDR1 is MNHEY and CDR2 SVGAGI. The CDR3 reads CASSYGRAYEQYF. The CDR3 region has the DNA TGTGCCAGCAGTTACGGCCGGGCCTACGAGCAGTACTTC.

This chain connects TRBV27 to TRBJ1-4; 8 positions agree with TRBD1. This CDR3 comprises 13 residues. Trimming cost V 2 bases and J 8 bases; bases outside gene matches: 1. The germline CDR1 and CDR2 sequences are MNHEY and SMNVEV (reference sequence). The CDR3 coding sequence is TGTGCCAGCAGTTTAGACAGGGGCGAAAAACTGTTTTTT. The encoded protein is CASSLDRGEKLFF.

This rearrangement joins TRBV6-1 to TRBJ1-5; D call uncertain. The CDR3 contains 15 residues. CDR1 is MNHNS and CDR2 is SASEGT in the germline V gene. Trimming shortened V by 4 bases and J by 4 bases, and 14 bases separated the two germline ends. The CDR3 spells CASSVAGGVNQPQHF. CDR3 DNA sequence: TGTGCCAGCAGTGTAGCAGGAGGTGTAAATCAGCCCCAGCATTTT.

This chain connects TRBV7-3 to TRBJ2-1, with 9 bases identical to TRBD2. This CDR3 comprises 15 residues. V dropped 4 bases and J dropped 5; count of bases not matched to a gene: 6. Per the germline V gene, CDR1 is SGHTA and CDR2 is FQGTGA. CDR3 nucleotides: TGTGCCAGCAGCTCTCTAGCGGGGACGCACAATGAGCAGTTCTTC. Encoded protein: CASSSLAGTHNEQFF.

The chain employs TRBV24-1 and TRBJ1-2; no definite D call. The CDR3 length is 14 residues. CDR1 and CDR2 (germline): KGHDR, SFDVKD. Trimming took 3 bases from V and 3 from J, leaving 10 bases between them. The CDR3 DNA reads as TGTGCCACCAGTGATGTCACTCGCTACTATGGCTACACCTTC. Translation: CATSDVTRYYGYTF.

The V gene is TRBV5-4, the J gene TRBJ2-7; TRBD2 matches 7 bases. The V and J ends lost 4 bases and 4 bases, in that order; junction bases with no gene match: 5. Per germline, CDR1 SGHNT and CDR2 YYREEE (reference sequence). The CDR3 runs 13 residues. CDR3 sequence (DNA): TGTGCCAGCAGCCAGGACGGGAGGTACGAGCAGTACTTC. Residues: CASSQDGRYEQYF.

The chain uses TRBV23-1 and TRBJ1-5; D is perhaps TRBD1 (5 bases). TRBV23-1 is an ORF, with its function uncertain. Trimming pared 0 bases from V and 1 base from J, leaving 7 bases between. The CDR3 totals 15 residues. The CDR3 DNA sequence: TGCGCCAGCAGTCAATCGCAGGGAAGCAATCAGCCCCAGCATTTT. The encoded protein is CASSQSQGSNQPQHF.

In its sample, this clone was seen a few times. For the CDR3, the DNA is TGTGCCAGCAGCAAAGAAGGGGGGAACACTGAAGCTTTCTTT. This gives the protein CASSKEGGNTEAFF. The chain combines TRBV21-1 with TRBJ1-1; the D call TRBD1 from the table was never checked on the DNA. TRBV21-1 corresponds to a pseudogene. The CDR3 contains 14 residues.

With regard to this clone: Other DNA sequences within the sample encode an identical CDR3. The chain carries TRBV15 and TRBJ1-5, with 7 bases aligning to TRBD1. The ends lost 0 bases at V and 1 base at J; junction bases unmatched: 0. Germline V gene lookup returns CDR1 LNHNV and CDR2 YYDKDF (reference sequence). The CDR3 is 15 amino acids. CDR3 nucleotide sequence: TGTGCCACCAGCAGAGACAGGGGGAGCAATCAGCCCCAGCATTTT. Amino acid sequence: CATSRDRGSNQPQHF.

V usage is TRBV2 and J usage is TRBJ1-1; TRBD1 aligns across 8 bases. The CDR3 sequence is 13 residues long. J lost 1 base, V lost 7 bases, and 2 bases had no gene match. CDR1 SNHLY and CDR2 FYNNEI come from the germline V gene. CDR3 nucleotide sequence: TGTGCCAGCAAAGGGACAGGGAACACTGAAGCTTTCTTT. It specifies CASKGTGNTEAFF. The full variable domain, its missing parts supplied by reference TRBV2 and TRBJ1-1, is EPEVTQTPSHQVTQMGQEVILRCVPISNHLYFYWYRQILGQKVEFLVSFYNNEISEKSEIFDDQFSVERPDGSNFTLKIRSTKLEDSAMYFCASKGTGNTEAFFGQGTRLTVV.

This clone is a singleton in its sample. The chain uses TRBV6-5 and TRBJ1-2; D not resolved. Germline loops: CDR1 MNHEY, CDR2 SVGAGI. The CDR3 consists of 13 residues. Trimming took off 0 bases at V and 7 bases at J, with 9 bases between the two ends. The CDR3 sequence is CASSYSPNSGYTF. The CDR3 nucleotides are TGTGCCAGCAGTTACTCACCCAACAGTGGCTACACCTTC.

Only one count was recorded for this clone. The rearrangement links TRBV2 to TRBJ2-7; possible D gene TRBD1, 5 bases. Trimming removed 7 bases from V and 3 bases from J, with 13 bases in between. The CDR3 has 13 residues. Germline CDR1 and CDR2: SNHLY and FYNNEI. CDR3 amino acids: CASKRQSVYEQYF. The DNA for the CDR3 is TGTGCCAGCAAACGACAGTCCGTCTACGAGCAGTACTTC.

This clone was seen only a few times. This chain links TRBV6-1 with TRBJ1-6; D is undetermined. Germline V lookup: CDR1 MNHNS, CDR2 SASEGT. V was shortened by 1 base and J by 9 bases, with 10 bases between the two germline ends. This CDR3 spans 14 amino acids. This CDR3 is CASSEVVASSPLHF. The CDR3, as DNA: TGTGCCAGCAGTGAAGTGGTTGCCAGTTCACCCCTCCACTTT.

V is TRBV7-9 and J is TRBJ2-3; TRBD1 matches at 9 bases. This CDR3 contains 15 residues. Germline V gene lookup returns CDR1 SEHNR and CDR2 FQNEAQ (reference sequence). Trimming removed 5 bases from V and 5 bases from J; junction bases left unmatched: 8. The CDR3 region has the DNA TGTGCCAGCAGCCACACAGGGGGCCAGGGAGATACGCAGTATTTT. Its protein product is CASSHTGGQGDTQYF.

This CDR3 is CASSPGGARDEQYF. Here the CDR3 DNA reads TGCGCCAGCAGCCCCGGGGGGGCCCGGGACGAGCAGTACTTC. The chain combines TRBV5-1 with TRBJ2-7, with 8 bases matching TRBD2. The germline gives CDR1 SGHRS, CDR2 YFSETQ. V trimming: 4 bases; J trimming: 5 bases; junction bases outside the gene matches: 8. This CDR3 spans 14 amino acids.